This passage covers 12 T cell receptor beta chains from one sample sequenced in a study of vaccination effects on CD4 cells after COVID-19. Sequencing followed a ViraFEST assay step that expanded antigen-specific CD4+ T cells with viral peptide pools. When around ten days of culture had elapsed, CD4+ T cells were isolated. By PCR, the person was confirmed to have had SARS-CoV-2 infection between March and December 2020. Assay: immunoSEQ multiplex PCR; the TCRdb copy retains only in-frame clones and omits some. The sample holds 26,000 or so clones, 78% seen once. Their target antigens are unknown. Sequences were derived from CD4+ T cells from PBMCs cultured with HCoV-NL63 spike peptides, sampled before COVID-19 vaccination. These receptors all stem from a human donor who had a prior SARS-CoV-2 infection.

Only one count was recorded for this clone. The V and J genes are TRBV19 and TRBJ2-6, with D perhaps TRBD1 (5 bases). The CDR3 covers 15 residues. Germline loops: CDR1 LNHDA, CDR2 SQIVND (reference sequence). Trimming removed 6 bases from V and 0 bases from J, with 9 bases in between. The CDR3 spells CASSAQGSGANVLTF. The CDR3 region has the DNA TGTGCCAGTAGCGCCCAGGGCTCTGGGGCCAACGTCCTGACTTTC.

This chain uses TRBV10-3 with TRBJ2-7; D gene uncertain. The length of the CDR3 is 12 residues. V lost 4 bases and J 6 bases, leaving 10 bases between the germline ends. The V gene's germline CDR1 is ENHRY and CDR2 SYGVKD. The CDR3 DNA follows: TGTGCCATCAGTGCTACAGTTGTCGAGCAGTACTTC. The encoded protein is CAISATVVEQYF.

The gene calls are TRBV6-6 and TRBJ2-1; TRBD1 is a possible D gene (5 bases). Germline CDR1 MNHNY, CDR2 SVGAGI (reference sequence). The length of the CDR3 is 15 residues. The V and J ends lost 3 bases and 7 bases respectively, with 16 bases between them. CDR3 in amino acids: CASSYRGLGVNEQFF. In DNA form, the CDR3 reads TGTGCCAGCAGTTATAGGGGCTTGGGTGTGAATGAGCAGTTCTTC.

This chain joins TRBV15 and TRBJ2-5, with 7 bases that match TRBD2. Unmatched junction bases numbered 16, after V lost 1 base and J lost 5 bases. The CDR3 spans 18 residues. The germline gives CDR1 LNHNV, CDR2 YYDKDF (reference sequence). Here the CDR3 reads CATSRGLLVLAAQETQYF. CDR3 nucleotides: TGTGCCACCAGCAGAGGACTTCTAGTCCTAGCGGCACAGGAGACCCAGTACTTC.

The V and J genes are TRBV5-4 and TRBJ1-1, with TRBD1 matching over 7 bases. The V segment lost 0 bases and the J segment 1 base; nucleotides outside the gene matches: 9. CDR1 and CDR2 (germline): SGHNT, YYREEE (reference sequence). The CDR3 runs to 17 residues. Here the CDR3 DNA reads TGTGCCAGCAGCTTGGGTTGGAAGGAGGGGGCGAACACTGAAGCTTTCTTT. Amino acid sequence: CASSLGWKEGANTEAFF.

The chain couples TRBV3-1 (or the pseudogene TRBV3-2) to TRBJ2-3; D gene ambiguous. The CDR3 runs to 14 residues. The germline V gene encodes CDR1 LGHDT and CDR2 YNNKEL (reference sequence). Trimming took 0 bases from V and 4 from J, leaving 8 bases between them. The CDR3 sequence: CASSQELVADTQYF. The CDR3 nucleotides read TGTGCCAGCAGCCAAGAATTGGTGGCAGATACGCAGTATTTT.

DNA for the CDR3: TGTGCCAGCAGTTTACCCCAGGGGGTCCCCCAGCATTTT. It is translated as CASSLPQGVPQHF. This chain links TRBV6-5 with TRBJ1-5, with 7 positions matching TRBD1. With V trimmed by 4 bases and J by 10 bases, 7 bases remained unmatched. This CDR3 comprises 13 residues. From germline, CDR1 is MNHEY and CDR2 SVGAGI.

CDR3 region: CATSTVTETLYYEQYF. CDR3 nucleotide sequence: TGTGCCACCAGCACTGTTACGGAGACCCTTTACTACGAGCAGTACTTC. This chain links TRBV15 with TRBJ2-7; the D is unclear. Per germline, CDR1 LNHNV and CDR2 YYDKDF (reference sequence). The CDR3 sequence is 16 residues long. Trimming stripped 4 bases from V and 3 bases from J, with 19 bases between.

This clone was observed a few times. This sequence joins TRBV6-2 or TRBV6-3 and TRBJ2-1; 12 bases align to TRBD2. Germline loops: CDR1 MNHEY, CDR2 SVGEGT. V lost 2 bases to trimming and J lost 4 bases; unmatched junction nucleotides: 9. The CDR3 consists of 18 residues. CDR3 in DNA: TGTGCCAGCAGTTACAGTTTGAAGACTAGCGGGAGTTACAATGAGCAGTTCTTC. This gives the protein CASSYSLKTSGSYNEQFF.

The chain uses TRBV7-2 and TRBJ1-2; 7 bases are a match to TRBD1. Germline CDR1 and CDR2: SGHTA and FQGNSA. This CDR3 has 13 residues. Germline trimming cut 2 bases from V and 6 bases from J; bases unmatched to any gene: 3. For the CDR3, the DNA is TGTGCCAGCAGCTTACAGGGGGTACATGGCTACACCTTC. Translating gives CASSLQGVHGYTF.

The rearrangement uses TRBV18 and TRBJ2-2, with 9 bases fitting TRBD1. The CDR3 runs 18 residues. Losses at the gene ends were 6 bases for V and 2 bases for J; bases not matched to a gene: 13. CDR1 and CDR2 from the germline V gene are KGHSH and LQKENI. The CDR3 region is CASSQLSGTGTNTGELFF. For the CDR3, the DNA is TGTGCCAGCTCGCAACTTTCCGGGACAGGGACAAACACCGGGGAGCTGTTTTTT. Combining the CDR3 with reference TRBV18 and TRBJ2-2 gives the whole variable domain NAGVMQNPRHLVRRRGQEARLRCSPMKGHSHVYWYRQLPEEGLKFMVYLQKENIIDESGMPKERFSAEFPKEGPSILRIQQVVRGDSAAYFCASSQLSGTGTNTGELFFGEGSRLTVL.

CDR3 amino acids: CASSGGGAAGELFF. The CDR3 bases are TGTGCCAGCAGCGGGGGGGGCGCGGCCGGGGAGCTGTTTTTT. The genes are TRBV9 and TRBJ2-2, with a possible D match to TRBD2 (7 bases). V lost 3 bases and J 6 bases, leaving 12 bases between the germline ends. The V gene's germline CDR1 is SGDLS and CDR2 YYNGEE. The CDR3 loop spans 14 amino acids.